The next 32 T cell receptor beta chains were all read from a single sample in a study of cytomegalovirus exposure and HLA in healthy donors. Primers: 60 Vbeta forward and 13 Jbeta reverse. Data came from immunoSEQ multiplex PCR; TCRdb stores just in-frame clones and leaves some out. The table lists about 150,000 clones, around 83% of them singletons. Sequencing used PBMCs. The receptor source for this set is a woman under 30 in good health and CMV-seronegative.

CDR3 sequence (DNA): TGTGCCAGCAGCCCAATGGGATTGGGGCAGGAAGCTTTCTTT. This encodes CASSPMGLGQEAFF. This chain uses TRBV6-6 with TRBJ1-1, with D possibly TRBD1 on 5 matching bases. The CDR3 covers 14 residues. Deletions cut 6 bases from V and 8 bases from J, with 19 bases between. CDR1 and CDR2 (germline): MNHNY, SVGAGI (reference sequence).

This sequence joins TRBV6-1 and TRBJ2-2; D might be TRBD1 (5 bases). Trimming left V 2 bases short and J 5 bases short, with 12 bases between. CDR1 and CDR2 from the germline V gene are MNHNS and SASEGT. The CDR3 length is 15 residues. This chain's CDR3 is CASSEQHRITGELFF. DNA for the CDR3: TGTGCCAGCAGTGAACAGCACAGGATAACCGGGGAGCTGTTTTTT.

This clone was recorded once. The CDR3 region has the DNA TGTGCCAGCAGTACCAACAGGGGCTACACCTTC. It specifies CASSTNRGYTF. This sequence joins TRBV28 and TRBJ1-2, with D possibly being TRBD1 (5 bases). Between the trimmed V and J ends, which lost 5 bases and 8 bases, there was a span of 9 bases. Germline V gene sequence: CDR1 MDHEN, CDR2 SYDVKM. CDR3 length equals 11 residues.

The chain carries TRBV15 and TRBJ2-1; D uncertain. Between the trimmed V and J ends, which lost 5 bases and 5 bases, there was a span of 16 bases. CDR3 length: 15 residues. CDR1 is LNHNV and CDR2 is YYDKDF in the germline V gene (reference sequence). The CDR3 reads CATSQFPPIDNEQFF. Here the CDR3 DNA reads TGTGCCACCAGCCAATTTCCACCCATAGACAATGAGCAGTTCTTC. Together with reference TRBV15 and TRBJ2-1, the CDR3 gives the full variable domain: DAMVIQNPRYQVTQFGKPVTLSCSQTLNHNVMYWYQQKSSQAPKLLFHYYDKDFNNEADTPDNFQSRRPNTSFCFLDIRSPGLGDTAMYLCATSQFPPIDNEQFFGPGTRLTVL.

The chain uses TRBV19 and TRBJ2-7; tentative D call: TRBD1 (6 bases). This CDR3 has 16 residues. In germline, CDR1 is LNHDA, CDR2 SQIVND (reference sequence). V was pared by 5 bases and J by 2 bases, with 19 bases between. The CDR3 region has the DNA TGTGCCAGTAGTCCCTCCCCGACGGGACACCCCTACGAGCAGTACTTC. Translated: CASSPSPTGHPYEQYF.

This clone came up a few times. The chain employs TRBV4-3 and TRBJ1-4, with D unresolved. Germline CDR1 and CDR2: LGHNA and YSLEER. V dropped 4 bases and J dropped 8 bases, with 17 bases sitting between them. The CDR3 has 15 residues. For the CDR3, the DNA is TGCGCCAGCAGCCGAAACCTCCCCGAGCCAGAAAAACTGTTTTTT. Its translation: CASSRNLPEPEKLFF.

The rearrangement joins TRBV4-3 to TRBJ2-1; 8 nucleotides align to TRBD2. V lost 1 base and J lost 9; bases outside the gene matches: 8. The CDR3 covers 15 residues. Germline CDR1 is LGHNA and CDR2 is YSLEER. CDR3 sequence (DNA): TGCGCCAGCAGCCAAGCCGCCCTAGCGGGCAGTGAGCAGTTCTTC. Amino acid sequence: CASSQAALAGSEQFF.

V usage is TRBV7-9 and J usage is TRBJ2-5; 11 bases line up with TRBD2. Germline V gives CDR1 SEHNR, CDR2 FQNEAQ (reference sequence). Trimming cost V 2 bases and J 9 bases; bases outside gene matches: 11. The CDR3 is 16 residues long. CDR3 nucleotide sequence: TGTGCCAGCAGCTTACGCACTAGCGGGGGCCCCGGGGCCCAGTACTTC. Residues: CASSLRTSGGPGAQYF.

This chain joins TRBV18 and TRBJ2-7; possible D gene TRBD1, 6 bases. V gave up 2 bases and J gave up 5 bases, with 16 bases separating them. Germline CDR1 is KGHSH and CDR2 is LQKENI. The CDR3 runs to 15 residues. CDR3 in amino acids: CASSPFAATGHEQYF. CDR3 DNA sequence: TGTGCCAGCTCACCATTCGCGGCCACAGGGCACGAGCAGTACTTC.

The CDR3 coding sequence is TGTGCCAGCATGCTACAGACAGGGGGGGCCGGGGAGCTGTTTTTT. The encoded protein is CASMLQTGGAGELFF. This chain uses TRBV28 with TRBJ2-2; 9 bases agree with TRBD1. Per germline, CDR1 MDHEN and CDR2 SYDVKM. This CDR3 spans 15 amino acids. After removal of 7 bases from V and 6 bases from J, the junction contained 9 bases not matched to a gene.

V is TRBV6-5 and J is TRBJ2-7; TRBD1 agrees at 8 bases. Per the germline V gene, CDR1 is MNHEY and CDR2 is SVGAGI. The V and J ends lost 6 bases and 3 bases, in that order; junction bases with no gene match: 7. The CDR3 has 14 amino acids. The CDR3 loop reads CASSIPGQDYEQYF. For the CDR3, the DNA is TGTGCCAGCAGCATACCGGGACAGGACTACGAGCAGTACTTC.

V and J are TRBV28 and TRBJ1-5; 7 bases are a match to TRBD1. The CDR3 extends over 15 amino acids. Trimming cost V 4 bases and J 7 bases; bases outside gene matches: 10. Germline values: CDR1 MDHEN, CDR2 SYDVKM. The CDR3 protein is CASSWGQNYLQPQHF. DNA for the CDR3: TGTGCCAGCAGTTGGGGACAGAATTACCTGCAGCCCCAGCATTTT. The complete variable domain, with remaining parts taken from reference TRBV28 and TRBJ1-5, reads DVKVTQSSRYLVKRTGEKVFLECVQDMDHENMFWYRQDPGLGLRLIYFSYDVKMKEKGDIPEGYSVSREKKERFSLILESASTNQTSMYLCASSWGQNYLQPQHFGDGTRLSIL.

The rearrangement joins TRBV2 to TRBJ2-3, with D unresolved. Germline assignment: CDR1 SNHLY and CDR2 FYNNEI. The V end lost 0 bases, the J end lost 14 bases, and 9 bases lay between the germline ends. The length of the CDR3 is 11 residues. The CDR3: CASSEARLLYF. Here the CDR3 DNA reads TGTGCCAGCAGTGAAGCGCGTCTTCTGTATTTT.

The chain joins TRBV7-9 to TRBJ2-5, with a weak D call TRBD2 (7 bases). Trimming cost V 1 base and J 4 bases, with 16 bases left between them. CDR3 size: 16 residues. The germline V gene has CDR1 SEHNR and CDR2 FQNEAQ (reference sequence). The CDR3 nucleotides read TGTGCCAGCAGCTTAGGAGGGGGGGCCTCGCGAGAGACCCAGTACTTC. This codes for CASSLGGGASRETQYF.

This clone was seen just once. The chain carries TRBV9 and TRBJ2-3, with 8 nucleotides matching TRBD1. Germline CDR1 reads SGDLS; CDR2 reads YYNGEE. V lost 4 bases and J lost 1; bases outside the gene matches: 20. CDR3 length: 20 amino acids. In nucleotides, the CDR3 is TGTGCCAGCAGCCCCGGCTTAAGGGGACAGGCCAATGCTGGCACAGATACGCAGTATTTT. Its protein is CASSPGLRGQANAGTDTQYF.

This chain connects TRBV28 to TRBJ1-2; unclear D gene. The V gene's germline CDR1 is MDHEN and CDR2 SYDVKM. The CDR3 runs to 15 residues. Trimming removed 1 base from V and 2 bases from J, with 11 bases in between. The DNA of the CDR3 is TGTGCCAGCAGTTTATTTCGTGGCGGAAACTATGGCTACACCTTC. Translated: CASSLFRGGNYGYTF.

With regard to this clone: This sample also contains other DNA sequences that code for the same CDR3. This chain links TRBV28 with TRBJ1-2, with TRBD1 identical over 9 bases. V gave up 2 bases and J gave up 2 bases; unmatched junction bases: 0. The CDR3 length is 14 residues. Germline lookup yields CDR1 MDHEN and CDR2 SYDVKM. The CDR3 protein is CASSLGTGNYGYTF. The CDR3 nucleotides are TGTGCCAGCAGTTTAGGGACAGGGAACTATGGCTACACCTTC.

This clone was counted a single time. The chain employs TRBV6-1 and TRBJ2-3; TRBD2 is a possible D gene (5 bases). This CDR3 has 15 residues. CDR1 and CDR2 (germline): MNHNS, SASEGT. The V gene lost 1 base and the J gene lost 6 bases, with 14 bases spanning the gap. CDR3 nucleotides: TGTGCCAGCAGTGAAGACGGAGCTAGCATGGATACGCAGTATTTT. Translating gives CASSEDGASMDTQYF.

The V gene is TRBV5-1, the J gene TRBJ1-1; 7 bases line up with TRBD1. Germline V gives CDR1 SGHRS, CDR2 YFSETQ. The CDR3 length is 14 residues. J was trimmed by 2 bases and V by 0 bases; bases with no gene match: 1. This chain's CDR3 is CASSLGTGNTEAFF. DNA of the CDR3: TGCGCCAGCAGCTTGGGGACAGGCAACACTGAAGCTTTCTTT. Filled out from reference TRBV5-1 and TRBJ1-1, the complete variable domain reads KAGVTQTPRYLIKTRGQQVTLSCSPISGHRSVSWYQQTPGQGLQFLFEYFSETQRNKGNFPGRFSGRQFSNSRSEMNVSTLELGDSALYLCASSLGTGNTEAFFGQGTRLTVV.

The rearrangement uses TRBV9 and TRBJ2-7; the match to TRBD2 covers 9 bases. The CDR3 is made up of 15 amino acids. The trim removed 0 bases at V and 2 bases at J, leaving 3 bases unmatched. Germline assignment: CDR1 SGDLS and CDR2 YYNGEE. CDR3 protein: CASSVGPSGTYEQYF. CDR3 nucleotides: TGTGCCAGCAGCGTAGGGCCTAGCGGGACCTACGAGCAGTACTTC.

The genes are TRBV5-4 and TRBJ1-2; 11 bases fit TRBD1. The germline CDR1 and CDR2 sequences are SGHNT and YYREEE (reference sequence). The CDR3 has 15 residues. V gave up 4 bases and J gave up 5 bases; unmatched junction bases: 7. This chain's CDR3 is CASSPGQGVWYGYTF. The CDR3 region has the DNA TGTGCCAGCAGCCCGGGACAGGGGGTTTGGTATGGCTACACCTTC.

Details on this clone: The junction departs from germline at one end; a sequencing error may be responsible. The chain's CDR3 is CASSETTGDQPRHF. The DNA for the CDR3 is TGTGCCAGCAGTGAAACCACAGGGGATCAGCCCCGGCATTTT. The chain links TRBV6-1 to TRBJ1-5, with 7 nucleotides matching TRBD1. This CDR3 contains 14 residues. CDR1 is MNHNS, CDR2 SASEGT, per germline.

V usage is TRBV6-5 and J usage is TRBJ1-3; the D is unclear. This CDR3 has 13 residues. V was cut by 7 bases and J by 4 bases, with 11 bases left in between. The germline CDR1 and CDR2 sequences are MNHEY and SVGAGI. CDR3 coding DNA: TGTGCCAGCACCCTAAGCCGGGGAAACACCATATATTTT. It translates to CASTLSRGNTIYF.

The V and J genes are TRBV5-6 and TRBJ1-2; 8 bases line up with TRBD1. CDR1 and CDR2 from the germline V gene are SGHDT and YYEEEE. This CDR3 spans 13 amino acids. The V gene end was trimmed by 0 bases and the J gene end by 7 bases; junction bases not matched to a gene: 2. CDR3 amino acids: CASSLDRGCGYTF. For the CDR3, the DNA is TGTGCCAGCAGCTTGGACAGGGGGTGTGGCTACACCTTC.

The V gene is TRBV15, the J gene TRBJ1-3; D not certain. The V and J ends lost 4 bases and 0 bases respectively, with 7 bases between them. The CDR3 extends over 14 amino acids. Germline values: CDR1 LNHNV, CDR2 YYDKDF (reference sequence). The CDR3 region is CATSNGNSGNTIYF. The CDR3 coding sequence is TGTGCCACCAGCAACGGGAACTCTGGAAACACCATATATTTT.

This chain uses TRBV6-4 with TRBJ1-2, with a weak D call TRBD1 (5 bases). Germline CDR1 reads MRHNA; CDR2 reads SNTAGT. With 6 bases removed from V and 4 bases from J, the gap between germline ends came to 18 bases. The CDR3 is 15 residues long. The CDR3: CASRRFGGDGYGYTF. The CDR3 nucleotides are TGTGCCAGCAGACGTTTTGGGGGGGACGGCTATGGCTACACCTTC.

The V and J genes are TRBV7-2 and TRBJ2-5; D is perhaps TRBD2 (5 bases). Germline CDR1 is SGHTA and CDR2 is FQGNSA. This CDR3 region has 14 residues. The ends were cut back, 0 bases at V and 6 bases at J, with 11 bases in the middle. DNA of the CDR3: TGTGCCAGCAGCTTAGCGGGAGTCCTGAAGACCCAGTACTTC. Its protein is CASSLAGVLKTQYF. The whole variable domain, filled in from reference TRBV7-2 and TRBJ2-5, reads GAGVSQSPSNKVTEKGKDVELRCDPISGHTALYWYRQSLGQGLEFLIYFQGNSAPDKSGLPSDRFSAERTGGSVSTLTIQRTQQEDSAVYLCASSLAGVLKTQYFGPGTRLLVL.

For this clone: The germline gene is not matched at one end of the junction; a read error may be the cause. In the same sample, other DNA sequences code for this CDR3. The chain employs TRBV11-2 and TRBJ2-1; 10 positions agree with TRBD2. CDR1 and CDR2 (germline): SGHAT, FQNNGV. There are 15 residues in the CDR3. CDR3 region: CASSLAGGSYNEQFF. CDR3 bases: TGTGCCAGCAGTTTAGCGGGAGGTTCCTACAATGAGCAGTTCTTC.

This clone was seen just once. The chain joins TRBV28 to TRBJ2-7; D possibly corresponds to TRBD1 (6 bases). The germline V gene has CDR1 MDHEN and CDR2 SYDVKM. V lost 3 bases and J 3 bases, leaving 18 bases between the germline ends. The CDR3 is made up of 16 amino acids. The CDR3 is CASSLEYGAGVYEQYF. Written as DNA, the CDR3 is TGTGCCAGCAGTTTGGAATACGGGGCAGGGGTCTACGAGCAGTACTTC.

The chain combines TRBV7-2 with TRBJ2-1; TRBD1 agrees at 9 bases. V was pared by 3 bases and J by 0 bases, with 0 bases of the junction left unmatched. The CDR3 spans 15 residues. CDR1 is SGHTA and CDR2 is FQGNSA in the germline V gene. The CDR3 nucleotides are TGTGCCAGCAGCTTGGACAGGGGCTCCTACAATGAGCAGTTCTTC. Encoded protein: CASSLDRGSYNEQFF.

The V gene is TRBV27, the J gene TRBJ2-7, with TRBD1 matching 9 bases. The CDR3 runs to 15 residues. CDR1 MNHEY and CDR2 SMNVEV come from the germline V gene (reference sequence). Losses at the gene ends were 0 bases for V and 2 bases for J; bases not matched to a gene: 2. The CDR3 region is CASSLSGTGTYEQYF. The CDR3 region has the DNA TGTGCCAGCAGTTTATCCGGGACAGGGACCTACGAGCAGTACTTC.

The J gene is TRBJ1-2, the V gene TRBV6-6; TRBD1 matches 10 bases. V shed 2 bases, J shed 5 bases, and the junction held 5 bases outside the gene matches. This CDR3 spans 15 amino acids. Per germline, CDR1 MNHNY and CDR2 SVGAGI (reference sequence). This CDR3 reads CASSYDGTGAYGYTF. The CDR3 nucleotides are TGTGCCAGCAGTTACGACGGGACAGGGGCATATGGCTACACCTTC.